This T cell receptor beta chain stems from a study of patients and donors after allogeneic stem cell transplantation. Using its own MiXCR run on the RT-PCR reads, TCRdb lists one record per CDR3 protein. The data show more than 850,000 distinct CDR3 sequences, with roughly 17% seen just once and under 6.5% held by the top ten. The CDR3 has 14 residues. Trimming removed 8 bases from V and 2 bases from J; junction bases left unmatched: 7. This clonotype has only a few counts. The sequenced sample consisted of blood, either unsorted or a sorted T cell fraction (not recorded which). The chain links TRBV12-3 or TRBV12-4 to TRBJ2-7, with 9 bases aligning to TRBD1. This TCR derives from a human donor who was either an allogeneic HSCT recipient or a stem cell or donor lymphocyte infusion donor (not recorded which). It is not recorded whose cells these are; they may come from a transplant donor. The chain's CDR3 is CASQRQGGTYEQYF. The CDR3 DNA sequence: TGTGCCAGCCAAAGACAGGGGGGAACCTACGAGCAGTACTTC.